This T cell receptor beta chain was sequenced for a study of cytomegalovirus exposure and HLA in healthy donors. Overall study findings and caveats: Through in vitro validation, three CMV-associated chains were shown to be specific for CMV antigens. The classifier reportedly diagnosed cytomegalovirus status with high specificity and sensitivity. The study found most TCR sequences rare, yet found some public TCRs in many donors. Overall, around 160 TCR beta chains were annotated as cytomegalovirus-associated.

J lost 10 bases, V lost 5 bases, and 14 bases had no gene match. Germline lookup yields CDR1 MNHEY and CDR2 SMNVEV (reference sequence). The CDR3 length is 16 residues. This clone was observed once. Its specificity is not known. Measured with immunoSEQ multiplex PCR; TCRdb has only the in-frame clones, and not every one. The table lists some 110,000 clones, around 89% of them singletons. J is TRBJ1-6 and V is TRBV27; 7 positions agree with TRBD1. Sequencing was carried out using PBMCs. The TCR was taken from a woman in her late teens or twenties in good health and CMV-seropositive. CDR3 sequence (DNA): TGTGCCAGCAGTCCTATATCACAGGGGAAGGGATCACCCCTCCACTTT. It codes for CASSPISQGKGSPLHF.